These 27 T cell receptor beta chains share one sample of origin, sequenced in a study of blood T cell repertoires in COVID-19. Repertoires were generated with immunoSEQ multiplex PCR, while TCRdb's copy carries only in-frame clones and drops some. Here the sample spans under 200,000 clones, 81% being singletons. The specimen sequenced was PBMCs or T cells enriched from blood (not recorded which). The origin of the receptors is a woman between 35 and 50 years old with acute COVID-19.

For this clone: The junction departs from germline at one end; a sequencing error may be responsible. The rearrangement joins TRBV25-1 to TRBJ2-5; TRBD2 matches 7 bases. Germline lookup yields CDR1 MGHDK and CDR2 SYGVNS. The CDR3 totals 15 residues. DNA for the CDR3: TGTGCCAGCAGTGAATTCTTAGCGGGCACAGAGGCCCAGTACTTC. Translation: CASSEFLAGTEAQYF.

With respect to this clone: Other DNA sequences in this sample translate to the same CDR3. V and J are TRBV6-5 and TRBJ1-2; 9 positions match TRBD1. Germline CDR1 reads MNHEY; CDR2 reads SVGAGI. The CDR3 sequence is 14 residues long. V was pared by 0 bases and J by 4 bases, with 0 bases of the junction left unmatched. The CDR3 loop reads CASSYSTGGYGYTF. CDR3 DNA sequence: TGTGCCAGCAGTTACTCGACAGGGGGCTATGGCTACACCTTC.

This clone was recorded a few times. The chain is built from TRBV15 and TRBJ1-5, with a possible D match to TRBD1 (6 bases). V was clipped by 3 bases and J by 1 base, with 16 bases between them. This CDR3 has 17 residues. Germline lookup yields CDR1 LNHNV and CDR2 YYDKDF (reference sequence). CDR3 residues: CATSSLQGLGSNQPQHF. In nucleotides, the CDR3 is TGTGCCACCAGCAGCTTACAGGGATTAGGAAGCAATCAGCCCCAGCATTTT.

In this sample, this clone turned up a few times. The chain is built from TRBV24-1 and TRBJ2-5; 7 bases are shared with TRBD1. V shed 9 bases, J shed 4 bases, and the junction held 7 bases outside the gene matches. Germline loops: CDR1 KGHDR, CDR2 SFDVKD. CDR3 size: 13 residues. Here the CDR3 DNA reads TGTGCCACCGGAGAACAGGGGCTAGAGACCCAGTACTTC. Residues: CATGEQGLETQYF.

This clone appeared a single time. CDR3 nucleotides: TGTGCCAGCAGCGTAAGCCCTTCAACTAATGAAAAACTGTTTTTT. Its translation is CASSVSPSTNEKLFF. The V and J genes are TRBV9 and TRBJ1-4; D is undetermined. This CDR3 comprises 15 residues. V lost 1 base to trimming and J lost 0 bases, with 7 bases between them. Germline CDR1 is SGDLS and CDR2 is YYNGEE.

V gene TRBV27 combines with J gene TRBJ1-2; TRBD1 matches at 9 bases. The length of the CDR3 is 19 residues. Trimming took 3 bases from V and 7 from J; bases not matched to a gene: 21. Looked up from germline, CDR1 is MNHEY and CDR2 is SMNVEV (reference sequence). CDR3 protein: CASSFAITGTGTPLSGYTF. CDR3 DNA sequence: TGTGCCAGCAGTTTCGCAATTACCGGGACAGGGACCCCCTTAAGTGGCTACACCTTC.

This clone was picked up a small number of times. The rearrangement uses TRBV2 and TRBJ2-3, with TRBD2 matching over 9 bases. Trimming removed 6 bases from V and 0 bases from J; junction bases left unmatched: 4. The CDR3 contains 15 residues. Looked up from germline, CDR1 is SNHLY and CDR2 is FYNNEI. CDR3 amino acids: CASRRLAASTDTQYF. The CDR3 DNA reads as TGTGCCAGCAGAAGACTAGCGGCTAGCACAGATACGCAGTATTTT.

This clone was counted once. The V and J genes are TRBV7-9 and TRBJ1-6; no clear D. The V end was cut by 5 bases, the J end by 5 bases, with 13 bases between. Germline assignment: CDR1 SEHNR and CDR2 FQNEAQ (reference sequence). This CDR3 has 15 amino acids. The CDR3, as DNA: TGTGCCAGCAGCGCCGGAGGGCGGAATAATTCACCCCTCCACTTT. Residues: CASSAGGRNNSPLHF.

V gene TRBV5-3 combines with J gene TRBJ1-5; 8 bases fit TRBD1. TRBV5-3 is labeled an ORF, and its function is uncertain. The ends lost 2 bases at V and 3 bases at J; junction bases unmatched: 4. The CDR3 is 15 amino acids. This chain's CDR3 is CARSFPGQANQPQHF. CDR3 nucleotide sequence: TGTGCCAGAAGCTTCCCGGGACAGGCCAATCAGCCCCAGCATTTT.

With respect to this clone: A read error may account for a junction end that differs from germline. This chain uses TRBV7-7 with TRBJ2-5; 10 positions match TRBD1. The CDR3 covers 15 residues. Germline V lookup: CDR1 SSHAT, CDR2 FNYEAQ (reference sequence). CDR3 region: CASSLGTGEERTQYF. Written as DNA, the CDR3 is TGTGCTAGCAGCTTAGGGACAGGGGAAGAGAGAACCCAGTACTTC.

This chain connects TRBV29-1 to TRBJ2-1; 8 positions agree with TRBD2. The CDR3 is 14 amino acids. Germline V gene sequence: CDR1 SQVTM, CDR2 ANQGSEA. J lost 4 bases, V lost 3 bases, and 5 bases had no gene match. CDR3 protein: CSVDASGLYNEQFF. The CDR3 DNA is TGCAGCGTTGATGCTAGCGGGCTTTACAATGAGCAGTTCTTC.

DNA of the CDR3: TGTGCCAGCAGCCAATTTCCCGTATGGGGGCGAGATAATGATAACTATGACTATGGCTACACCTTC. Translating gives CASSQFPVWGRDNDNYDYGYTF. The genes are TRBV4-2 and TRBJ1-2; a possible D gene is TRBD1 (6 bases). The ends were cut back, 2 bases at V and 3 bases at J, with 34 bases in the middle. This CDR3 has 22 residues. Looked up from germline, CDR1 is LGHNA and CDR2 is YNFKEQ.

The chain links TRBV10-3 to TRBJ1-1; 9 bases line up with TRBD1. This CDR3 contains 16 residues. Per germline, CDR1 ENHRY and CDR2 SYGVKD. The V and J ends lost 5 bases and 1 base, in that order; junction bases with no gene match: 8. The chain's CDR3 is CAISSLQGARNTEAFF. CDR3 DNA sequence: TGTGCCATCAGTTCTTTACAGGGGGCCAGGAACACTGAAGCTTTCTTT.

The J gene is TRBJ1-3, the V gene TRBV27; 7 nucleotides agree with TRBD1. CDR1 is MNHEY and CDR2 is SMNVEV in the germline V gene (reference sequence). The junction had 2 bases not matched to a gene; V was cut back by 4 bases and J by 2 bases. This CDR3 has 14 residues. The CDR3 sequence: CASSSTGTGNTIYF. The CDR3 DNA is TGTGCCAGCAGTTCGACAGGGACTGGAAACACCATATATTTT.

The chain couples TRBV9 to TRBJ1-2; D gene uncertain. CDR1 is SGDLS and CDR2 is YYNGEE in the germline V gene. V was clipped by 4 bases and J by 3 bases, with 10 bases between them. This CDR3 region has 13 residues. The DNA of the CDR3 is TGTGCCAGCAGCCCCGGAGGAGACTATGGCTACACCTTC. It translates to CASSPGGDYGYTF.

V is TRBV4-1 and J is TRBJ1-2; D might be TRBD1 (5 bases). The CDR3 sequence is 14 residues long. V lost 1 base, J lost 7 bases, and 13 bases lay in between. In germline, CDR1 is MGHRA, CDR2 YSYEKL. CDR3 region: CASSQGVGGGGYTF. Written as DNA, the CDR3 is TGCGCCAGCAGCCAAGGGGTTGGCGGGGGTGGCTACACCTTC.

This rearrangement joins TRBV19 to TRBJ2-2, with 8 bases fitting TRBD2. This CDR3 has 15 residues. The V gene's germline CDR1 is LNHDA and CDR2 SQIVND (reference sequence). V trimming: 6 bases; J trimming: 0 bases; junction bases outside the gene matches: 3. Written as DNA, the CDR3 is TGTGCCAGTAGGCAGCGGGAGACGAACACCGGGGAGCTGTTTTTT. Its translation is CASRQRETNTGELFF.

The genes are TRBV6-2 or TRBV6-3 and TRBJ1-2; no definite D call. The CDR3 runs to 15 residues. CDR1 and CDR2 from the germline V gene are MNHEY and SVGEGT. Trimming removed 0 bases at V and 0 bases at J, with 8 bases between. CDR3 region: CASSYSPGANYGYTF. In nucleotides, the CDR3 is TGTGCCAGCAGTTACTCCCCCGGAGCTAACTATGGCTACACCTTC.

The rearrangement joins TRBV10-3 to TRBJ2-7; D ambiguous. CDR3 length: 13 amino acids. V was pared by 2 bases and J by 1 base, with 6 bases between. The germline gives CDR1 ENHRY, CDR2 SYGVKD. The CDR3 nucleotides are TGTGCCATCAGTGAGACATTTTCCTACGAGCAGTACTTC. Encoded protein: CAISETFSYEQYF.

This clone occurred once. This chain connects TRBV5-1 to TRBJ2-1, with D tentatively TRBD2 (5 bases). The CDR3 length is 14 residues. Trimming removed 7 bases from V and 6 bases from J, with 17 bases in between. CDR1 SGHRS and CDR2 YFSETQ come from the germline V gene. CDR3: CASVAGSSRNEQFF. CDR3 in DNA: TGCGCCAGCGTGGCGGGCAGCAGCCGCAATGAGCAGTTCTTC.

CDR3 coding DNA: TGTGCCTGGACCTCGTACAGGGCGAACACTGAAGCTTTCTTT. This gives the protein CAWTSYRANTEAFF. This chain joins TRBV30 and TRBJ1-1; maybe TRBD1 (6 bases). The CDR3 has 14 residues. Germline CDR1 and CDR2: GTSNPN and SVGIG (reference sequence). Trimming stripped 4 bases from V and 1 base from J, with 13 bases between.

CDR3 protein: CASSYIGGSSYEQYV. The CDR3 nucleotides read TGTGCCAGCAGCTACATCGGGGGTAGCTCCTACGAGCAGTACGTC. The chain is built from TRBV5-4 and TRBJ2-7; tentative D call: TRBD2 (6 bases). The germline CDR1 and CDR2 sequences are SGHNT and YYREEE (reference sequence). The CDR3 loop spans 15 amino acids. V was clipped by 3 bases and J by 0 bases, with 13 bases between them.

V is TRBV9 and J is TRBJ2-6, with a weak D call TRBD2 (5 bases). Looked up from germline, CDR1 is SGDLS and CDR2 is YYNGEE. The length of the CDR3 is 16 residues. The V and J ends lost 1 base and 2 bases respectively, with 10 bases between them. CDR3 in amino acids: CASSVRAGAGANVLTF. The CDR3 DNA reads as TGTGCCAGCAGCGTACGTGCCGGGGCTGGGGCCAACGTCCTGACTTTC.

The table lists this clone with a count of one. The rearrangement uses TRBV5-1 and TRBJ1-1; D is undetermined. CDR1 is SGHRS, CDR2 YFSETQ, per germline. Trimming removed 0 bases at V and 5 bases at J, with 20 bases between. The CDR3 contains 17 residues. CDR3 bases: TGCGCCAGCAGCTTGGGTTTTGGCGCGACCGGAGGGACTGAAGCTTTCTTT. It translates to CASSLGFGATGGTEAFF.

The rearrangement links TRBV6-5 to TRBJ2-7, with 7 positions matching TRBD1. V gave up 7 bases and J gave up 3 bases; unmatched junction bases: 6. The germline CDR1 and CDR2 sequences are MNHEY and SVGAGI. This CDR3 has 13 residues. This CDR3 reads CASIGRQGYEQYV. The CDR3 coding sequence is TGTGCCAGCATAGGACGACAGGGCTACGAGCAGTACGTC.

The chain is built from TRBV2 and TRBJ1-3; D perhaps matches TRBD1 (5 bases). The CDR3 extends over 16 amino acids. In germline, CDR1 is SNHLY, CDR2 FYNNEI. Trimming took off 5 bases at V and 0 bases at J, with 14 bases between the two ends. The CDR3 protein is CASSQDGGSSGNTIYF. The CDR3 coding sequence is TGTGCCAGCAGTCAGGACGGGGGAAGCTCTGGAAACACCATATATTTT.

The chain links TRBV5-1 to TRBJ2-3, with 12 nucleotides matching TRBD2. Germline values: CDR1 SGHRS, CDR2 YFSETQ. V lost 4 bases to trimming and J lost 7 bases; unmatched junction nucleotides: 10. This CDR3 contains 16 residues. CDR3 loop: CASSNSSGRARYTQYF. In nucleotides, the CDR3 is TGCGCCAGCAGCAACTCTAGCGGGAGGGCCCGTTATACGCAGTATTTT. Based on the CDR3 plus reference TRBV5-1 and TRBJ2-3, the full variable domain is KAGVTQTPRYLIKTRGQQVTLSCSPISGHRSVSWYQQTPGQGLQFLFEYFSETQRNKGNFPGRFSGRQFSNSRSEMNVSTLELGDSALYLCASSNSSGRARYTQYFGPGTRLTVL.